Below, one TCR beta chain is given with its context. Its antigen is not known. The protocol was immunoSEQ multiplex PCR, while the TCRdb copy is restricted to in-frame clones and leaves out a portion. The data contain about 82,000 clones, just under 95% of them singletons. This sample was taken from a study of OX40 agonist ivuxolimab in advanced cancers. As for the study in general: Every 2 weeks, patients received ivuxolimab intravenously, dosed at 0.01 to 10 mg/kg. Partial responses were observed in three patients, of whom one had hepatocellular carcinoma and two had cutaneous melanoma.

Germline-derived CDR1 and CDR2 are SNHLY and FYNNEI. There are 17 residues in the CDR3. V gave up 6 bases and J gave up 2 bases; unmatched junction bases: 9. Study results and caveats: In CD8+ T cells, expanded clones were on average more numerous than in CD4+. At doses 0.1 to 3.0 mg/kg, CD4+ and CD8+ clones expanded.

The sample in question was CD4+ or CD8+ T cells sorted from blood, obtained in a trial of the OX40 agonist ivuxolimab. This rearrangement joins TRBV2 to TRBJ2-5; 13 bases agree with TRBD2. The clonotype originates from an adult with an advanced solid tumor such as melanoma, head and neck, liver or kidney cancer. Written as DNA, the CDR3 is TGTGCCAGCAGAGGACTAGCGGGGGCCTGGGATCAAGAGACCCAGTACTTC. Translation gives CASRGLAGAWDQETQYF. The whole variable domain, filled in from reference TRBV2 and TRBJ2-5, reads EPEVTQTPSHQVTQMGQEVILRCVPISNHLYFYWYRQILGQKVEFLVSFYNNEISEKSEIFDDQFSVERPDGSNFTLKIRSTKLEDSAMYFCASRGLAGAWDQETQYFGPGTRLLVL.